The table lists the clone carrying this T cell receptor (beta chain) with a count of one. Authors' processing steps: Amplification of reference gene primers was used by the study to estimate nucleated cell counts. Some clones are missing from TCRdb's copy, which holds only in-frame ones; the method was immunoSEQ multiplex PCR. V and J calls plus clone size are reproduced from that table; the DNA served to infer D and trimming. The table lists some 500,000 clones, 70% to 90% of them singletons, with 7.5% to 9.5% in the top ten. This entry comes from a study of blood T cell repertoires in COVID-19. Study information: Sample material is recorded as cDNA or gDNA derived from T cells, B-cell-depleted T cells, or PBMCs.

CDR1 SGDLS and CDR2 YYNGEE come from the germline V gene. Losses at the gene ends were 1 base for V and 0 bases for J; bases not matched to a gene: 5. The CDR3 length is 16 residues. The rearrangement links TRBV9 to TRBJ2-3; TRBD2 matches at 7 bases. The sequencing input was peripheral blood. This receptor was taken from a woman between 50 and 59 years old with COVID-19, enrolled during active disease. The CDR3 bases are TGTGCCAGCAGCGTAATGGGAGGGGTTAGCACAGATACGCAGTATTTT. This encodes CASSVMGGVSTDTQYF.